This TCR beta chain emerged from a study of shared clonotypes between healthy human individuals. Study conclusions and caveats: Generation probabilities were higher for clonotypes shared across all four sorted-subset donors than for unshared ones.

Recent vaccinations or acute infections were absent in the healthy HIV-negative adult donors. Data came from immunoSEQ multiplex PCR; TCRdb stores just in-frame clones and leaves some out. In the table there are 550,000 to 850,000 clones, 55% to 80% of which are singletons. Turning to this clone: Its matching antigen is unknown.

Germline CDR1 is MNHEY and CDR2 is SVGAGI. The CDR3 contains 16 residues. Trimming shortened V by 0 bases and J by 5 bases, and 17 bases separated the two germline ends. The specimen was memory CD4+ T cells sorted from blood. Documented subset: CD45RA-negative fraction. The chain has TRBV6-5 and TRBJ2-7; D is perhaps TRBD2 (5 bases). The clonotype originates from a young woman in good health. The CDR3 nucleotides are TGTGCCAGCAGTTACTCTTCCGGATCGGGGAACGACGAGCAGTACTTC. Translating it yields CASSYSSGSGNDEQYF.